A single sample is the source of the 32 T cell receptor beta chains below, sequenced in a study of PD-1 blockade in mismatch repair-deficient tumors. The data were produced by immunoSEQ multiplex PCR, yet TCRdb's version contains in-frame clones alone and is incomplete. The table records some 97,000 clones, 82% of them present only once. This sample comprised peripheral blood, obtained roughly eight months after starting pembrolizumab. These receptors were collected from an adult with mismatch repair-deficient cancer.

In DNA, the CDR3 is TGTGCCAGCAGCTTGCCGTACGAGCAGTACTTC. Its translation: CASSLPYEQYF. The rearrangement links TRBV11-2 to TRBJ2-7; D ambiguous. Germline V gene lookup returns CDR1 SGHAT and CDR2 FQNNGV. V dropped 3 bases and J dropped 4 bases, with 4 bases sitting between them. CDR3 size: 11 residues. The variable domain in full, with the rest retrieved from reference TRBV11-2 and TRBJ2-7, is EAGVAQSPRYKIIEKRQSVAFWCNPISGHATLYWYQQILGQGPKLLIQFQNNGVVDDSQLPKDRFSAERLKGVDSTLKIQPAKLEDSAVYLCASSLPYEQYFGPGTRLTVT.

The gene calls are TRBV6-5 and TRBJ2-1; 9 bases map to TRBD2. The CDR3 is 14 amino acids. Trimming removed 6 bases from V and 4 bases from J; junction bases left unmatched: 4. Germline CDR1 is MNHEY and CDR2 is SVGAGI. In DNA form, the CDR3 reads TGTGCCAGCAGATCGGGACTAGCTTACAATGAGCAGTTCTTC. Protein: CASRSGLAYNEQFF.

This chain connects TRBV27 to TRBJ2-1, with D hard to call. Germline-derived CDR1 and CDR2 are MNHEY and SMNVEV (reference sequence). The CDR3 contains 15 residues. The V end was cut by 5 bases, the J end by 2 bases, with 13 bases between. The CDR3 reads CASSPRAPTYNEQFF. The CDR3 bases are TGTGCCAGCAGTCCCCGGGCGCCCACCTACAATGAGCAGTTCTTC.

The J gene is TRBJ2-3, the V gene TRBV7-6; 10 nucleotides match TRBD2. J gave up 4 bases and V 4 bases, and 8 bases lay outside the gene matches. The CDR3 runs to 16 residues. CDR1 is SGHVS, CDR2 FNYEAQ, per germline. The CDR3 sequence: CASSSLWTSGSDTQYF. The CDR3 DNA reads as TGTGCCAGCAGCTCTCTTTGGACTAGCGGTTCAGATACGCAGTATTTT.

CDR3: CASSYSMADEQFF. CDR3 nucleotide sequence: TGTGCCAGCAGTTACTCCATGGCGGATGAGCAGTTCTTC. The chain combines TRBV6-6 with TRBJ2-1; D uncertain. Trimming removed 0 bases from V and 8 bases from J, with 8 bases in between. This CDR3 region has 13 residues. Germline CDR1 is MNHNY and CDR2 is SVGAGI (reference sequence).

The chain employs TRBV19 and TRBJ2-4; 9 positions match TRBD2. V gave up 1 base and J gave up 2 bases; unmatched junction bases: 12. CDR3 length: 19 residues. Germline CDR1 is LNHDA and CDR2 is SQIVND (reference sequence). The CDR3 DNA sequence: TGTGCCAGTAGTATAGGGATGGGTAGCGGGAGTCCGACCAAAAACATTCAGTACTTC. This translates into CASSIGMGSGSPTKNIQYF.

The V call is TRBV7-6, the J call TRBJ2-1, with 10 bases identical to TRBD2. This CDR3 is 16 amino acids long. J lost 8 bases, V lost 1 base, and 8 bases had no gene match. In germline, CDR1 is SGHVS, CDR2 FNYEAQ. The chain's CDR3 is CASSLGGAGGPDEQFF. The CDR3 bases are TGTGCCAGCAGCTTAGGGGGAGCGGGAGGGCCAGATGAGCAGTTCTTC.

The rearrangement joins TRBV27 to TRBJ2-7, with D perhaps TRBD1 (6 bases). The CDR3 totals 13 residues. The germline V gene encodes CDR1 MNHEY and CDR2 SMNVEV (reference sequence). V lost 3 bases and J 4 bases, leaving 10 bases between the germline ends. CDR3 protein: CASSFGRGYEQYF. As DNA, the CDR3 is TGTGCCAGCAGTTTCGGCAGGGGATACGAGCAGTACTTC.

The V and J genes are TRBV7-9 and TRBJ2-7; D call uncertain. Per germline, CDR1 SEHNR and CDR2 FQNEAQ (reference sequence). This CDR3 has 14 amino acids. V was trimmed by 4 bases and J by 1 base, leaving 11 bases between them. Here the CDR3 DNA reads TGTGCCAGCAGCTCCTTGGTCGGGTCCTACGAGCAGTACTTC. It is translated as CASSSLVGSYEQYF.

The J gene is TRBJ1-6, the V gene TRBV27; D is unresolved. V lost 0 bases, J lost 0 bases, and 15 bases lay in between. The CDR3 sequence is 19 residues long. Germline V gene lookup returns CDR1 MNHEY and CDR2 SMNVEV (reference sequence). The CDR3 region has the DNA TGTGCCAGCAGTTTATCGAGGTACCGCCTGAGCTCCTATAATTCACCCCTCCACTTT. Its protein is CASSLSRYRLSSYNSPLHF.

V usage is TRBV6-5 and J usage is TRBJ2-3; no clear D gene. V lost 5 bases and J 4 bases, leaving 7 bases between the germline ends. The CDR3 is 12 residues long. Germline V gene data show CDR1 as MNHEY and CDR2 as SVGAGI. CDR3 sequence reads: CASSHDPDTQYF. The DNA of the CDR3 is TGTGCCAGCAGTCACGACCCAGATACGCAGTATTTT.

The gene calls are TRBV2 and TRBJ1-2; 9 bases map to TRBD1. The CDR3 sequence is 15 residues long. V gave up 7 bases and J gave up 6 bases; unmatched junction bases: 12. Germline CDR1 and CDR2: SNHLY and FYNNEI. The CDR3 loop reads CASTSLRQGGHGYTF. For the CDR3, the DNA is TGTGCCAGCACCAGCCTTAGACAGGGGGGCCATGGCTACACCTTC.

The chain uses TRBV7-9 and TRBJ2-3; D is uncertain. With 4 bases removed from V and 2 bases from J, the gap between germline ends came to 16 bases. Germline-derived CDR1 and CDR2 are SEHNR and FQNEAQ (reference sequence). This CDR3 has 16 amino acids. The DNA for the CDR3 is TGTGCCAGCAGCTCCCCGCTAATGCCCACCACAGATACGCAGTATTTT. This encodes CASSSPLMPTTDTQYF. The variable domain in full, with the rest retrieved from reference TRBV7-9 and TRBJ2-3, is DTGVSQNPRHKITKRGQNVTFRCDPISEHNRLYWYRQTLGQGPEFLTYFQNEAQLEKSRLLSDRFSAERPKGSFSTLEIQRTEQGDSAMYLCASSSPLMPTTDTQYFGPGTRLTVL.

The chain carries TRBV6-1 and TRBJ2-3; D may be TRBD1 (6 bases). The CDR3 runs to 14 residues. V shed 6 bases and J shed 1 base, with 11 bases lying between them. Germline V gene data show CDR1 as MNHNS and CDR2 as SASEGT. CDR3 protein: CASREGVGTDTQYF. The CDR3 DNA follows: TGTGCCAGCAGAGAGGGGGTAGGCACAGATACGCAGTATTTT.

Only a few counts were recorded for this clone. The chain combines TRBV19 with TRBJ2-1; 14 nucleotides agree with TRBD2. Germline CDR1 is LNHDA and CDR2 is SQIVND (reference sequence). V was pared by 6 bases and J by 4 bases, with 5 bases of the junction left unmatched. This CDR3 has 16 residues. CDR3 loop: CASSNRLAGGYNEQFF. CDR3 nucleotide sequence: TGTGCCAGTAGCAACCGACTAGCGGGAGGGTACAATGAGCAGTTCTTC.

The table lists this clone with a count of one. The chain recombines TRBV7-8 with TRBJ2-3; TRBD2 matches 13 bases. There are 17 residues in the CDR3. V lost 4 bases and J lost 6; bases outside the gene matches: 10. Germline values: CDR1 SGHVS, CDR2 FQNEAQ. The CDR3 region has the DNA TGTGCCAGCAGCTCGTGGACTAGCGGGGGACGGTTCGATACGCAGTATTTT. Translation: CASSSWTSGGRFDTQYF.

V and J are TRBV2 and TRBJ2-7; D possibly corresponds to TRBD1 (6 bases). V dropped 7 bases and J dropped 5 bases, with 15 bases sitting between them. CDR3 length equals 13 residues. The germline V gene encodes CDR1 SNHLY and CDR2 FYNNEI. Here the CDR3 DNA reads TGTGCCAGCAACCCGAGGACAGCGGACGAGCAGTACTTC. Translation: CASNPRTADEQYF.

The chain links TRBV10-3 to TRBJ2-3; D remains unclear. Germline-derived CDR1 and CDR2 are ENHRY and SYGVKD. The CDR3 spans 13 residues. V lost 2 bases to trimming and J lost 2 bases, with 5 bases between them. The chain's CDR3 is CAISERNTDTQYF. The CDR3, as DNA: TGTGCCATCAGTGAGCGCAACACAGATACGCAGTATTTT.

The CDR3 nucleotides read TGTGCCACCCGGAAAGCGGGAGGGTCCTACGAGCAGTACTTC. Protein product: CATRKAGGSYEQYF. The rearrangement uses TRBV27 and TRBJ2-5; 10 nucleotides match TRBD2. Matching the DNA end better, TRBJ2-7 makes the J call doubtful. This CDR3 region has 14 residues. CDR1 and CDR2 (germline): MNHEY, SMNVEV (reference sequence).

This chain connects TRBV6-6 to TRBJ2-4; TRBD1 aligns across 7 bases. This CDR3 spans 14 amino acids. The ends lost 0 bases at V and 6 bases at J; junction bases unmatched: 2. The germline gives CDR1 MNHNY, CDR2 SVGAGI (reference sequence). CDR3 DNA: TGTGCCAGCAGTTACTCCGGGACAGTAAACATTCAGTACTTC. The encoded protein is CASSYSGTVNIQYF.

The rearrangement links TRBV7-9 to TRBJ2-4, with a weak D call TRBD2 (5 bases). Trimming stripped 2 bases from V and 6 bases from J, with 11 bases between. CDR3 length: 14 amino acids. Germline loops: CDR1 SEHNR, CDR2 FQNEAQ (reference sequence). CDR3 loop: CASSLILAGNIQYF. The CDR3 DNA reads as TGTGCCAGCAGCTTAATACTGGCGGGAAACATTCAGTACTTC.

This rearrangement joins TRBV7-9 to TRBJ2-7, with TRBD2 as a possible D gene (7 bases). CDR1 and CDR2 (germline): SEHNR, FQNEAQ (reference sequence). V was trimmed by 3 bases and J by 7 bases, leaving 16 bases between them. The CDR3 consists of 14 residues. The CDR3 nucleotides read TGTGCCAGCAGCTTGGGGGCGGGAGTGAATGAGCAGTACTTC. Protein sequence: CASSLGAGVNEQYF.

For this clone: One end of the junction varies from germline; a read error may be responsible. The DNA of the CDR3 is TGTGCTAGCAGCTTAGCTCTGCTGAACACCGGGGAGCTGTTTTTT. Its translation is CASSLALLNTGELFF. The gene calls are TRBV7-7 and TRBJ2-2; D call uncertain. The CDR3 consists of 15 residues. Germline loops: CDR1 SSHAT, CDR2 FNYEAQ (reference sequence).

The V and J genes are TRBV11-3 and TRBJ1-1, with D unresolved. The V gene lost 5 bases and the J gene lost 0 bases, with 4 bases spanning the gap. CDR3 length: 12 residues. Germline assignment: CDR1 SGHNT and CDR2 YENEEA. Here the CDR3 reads CASSNLNTEAFF. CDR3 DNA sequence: TGTGCCAGCAGCAATTTGAACACTGAAGCTTTCTTT. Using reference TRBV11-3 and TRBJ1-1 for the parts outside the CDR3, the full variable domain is EAGVVQSPRYKIIEKKQPVAFWCNPISGHNTLYWYLQNLGQGPELLIRYENEEAVDDSQLPKDRFSAERLKGVDSTLKIQPAELGDSAVYLCASSNLNTEAFFGQGTRLTVV.

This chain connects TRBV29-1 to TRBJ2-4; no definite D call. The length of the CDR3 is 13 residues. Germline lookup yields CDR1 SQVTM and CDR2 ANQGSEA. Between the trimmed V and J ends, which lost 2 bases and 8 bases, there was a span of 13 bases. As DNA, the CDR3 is TGCAGCGTTGAAAGTCAAGGGTGGGACATTCAGTACTTC. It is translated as CSVESQGWDIQYF.

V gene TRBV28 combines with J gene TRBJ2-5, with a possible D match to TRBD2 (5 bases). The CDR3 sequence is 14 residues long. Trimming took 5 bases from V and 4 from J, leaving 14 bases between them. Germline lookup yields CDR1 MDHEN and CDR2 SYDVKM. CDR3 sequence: CASSRPPRGETQYF. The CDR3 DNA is TGTGCCAGCAGTCGACCCCCCCGGGGAGAGACCCAGTACTTC.

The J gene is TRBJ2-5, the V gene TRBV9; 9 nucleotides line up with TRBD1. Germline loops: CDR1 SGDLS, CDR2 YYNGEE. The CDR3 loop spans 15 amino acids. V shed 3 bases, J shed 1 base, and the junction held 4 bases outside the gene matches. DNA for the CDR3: TGTGCCAGCAGCGCCCAGGACAGGGGCCAAGAGACCCAGTACTTC. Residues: CASSAQDRGQETQYF.

CDR3 protein: CASSFLYYEQYF. The CDR3 DNA reads TGTGCCAGCAGCTTCCTTTATTACGAGCAGTACTTC. This chain joins TRBV11-2 and TRBJ2-7; D not resolved. Per germline, CDR1 SGHAT and CDR2 FQNNGV. Trimming removed 3 bases from V and 4 bases from J, with 7 bases in between. This CDR3 contains 12 residues.

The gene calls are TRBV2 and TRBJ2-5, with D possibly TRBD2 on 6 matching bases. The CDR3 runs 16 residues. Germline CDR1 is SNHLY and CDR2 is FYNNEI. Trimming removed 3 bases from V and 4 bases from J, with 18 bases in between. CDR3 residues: CASSEGGLGYGETQYF. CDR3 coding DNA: TGTGCCAGCAGTGAGGGGGGACTGGGATACGGAGAGACCCAGTACTTC.

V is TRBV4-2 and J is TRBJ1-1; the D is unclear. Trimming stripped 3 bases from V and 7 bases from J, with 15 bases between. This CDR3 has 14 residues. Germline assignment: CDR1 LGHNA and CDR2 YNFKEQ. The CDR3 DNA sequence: TGTGCCAGCAGCCAGGCCTTCGGGGAAGGTGAAGCTTTCTTT. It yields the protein CASSQAFGEGEAFF.

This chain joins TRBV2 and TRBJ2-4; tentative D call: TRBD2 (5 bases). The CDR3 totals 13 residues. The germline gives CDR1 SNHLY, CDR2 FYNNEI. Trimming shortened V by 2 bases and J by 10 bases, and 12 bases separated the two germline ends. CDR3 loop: CASSESSEGIQYF. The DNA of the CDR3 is TGTGCCAGCAGTGAAAGTTCTGAGGGTATTCAGTACTTC.

CDR3 bases: TGTGCCAGCAGCCAAGCTGGTGCGGGGGAGCAGTACTTC. Translated, it gives CASSQAGAGEQYF. This chain joins TRBV11-2 and TRBJ2-7, with a weak D call TRBD2 (6 bases). This CDR3 spans 13 amino acids. V lost 5 bases and J lost 7, with 15 bases in between. Germline CDR1 is SGHAT and CDR2 is FQNNGV.